The 29 T cell receptor beta chains below were found in one sample sequenced in a study of T cells after yellow fever vaccination. Each CDR3 protein is one row after TCRdb ran MiXCR on the 5' RACE reads. The sample holds roughly 340,000 distinct CDR3 sequences, 4% seen once. Sequences were derived from PBMCs, sampled 5 days after the yellow fever booster vaccination. The receptor source for this set is a young man who received the YFV17D yellow fever vaccine.

The sample holds a few counts of this clonotype. The V and J genes are TRBV6-6 and TRBJ1-2; 8 positions match TRBD1. Unmatched junction bases numbered 5, after V lost 10 bases and J lost 4 bases. The CDR3 spans 12 residues. Germline assignment: CDR1 MNHNY and CDR2 SVGAGI (reference sequence). CDR3 sequence: CAIEGTGYGYTF. The CDR3 bases are TGTGCCATCGAAGGGACAGGCTATGGCTACACCTTC.

This clonotype came up a few times. V usage is TRBV29-1 and J usage is TRBJ1-1; 9 positions agree with TRBD1. Looked up from germline, CDR1 is SQVTM and CDR2 is ANQGSEA. The CDR3 spans 13 residues. Losses at the gene ends were 7 bases for V and 4 bases for J; bases not matched to a gene: 7. CDR3 nucleotides: TGCAGCGGCGATCGACAGGGGGGCACTGAAGCTTTCTTT. This translates into CSGDRQGGTEAFF. The whole variable domain, filled in from reference TRBV29-1 and TRBJ1-1, reads SAVISQKPSRDICQRGTSLTIQCQVDSQVTMMFWYRQQPGQSLTLIATANQGSEATYESGFVIDKFPISRPNLTFSTLTVSNMSPEDSSIYLCSGDRQGGTEAFFGQGTRLTVV.

The table lists this clonotype with a few counts. The chain employs TRBV11-2 and TRBJ2-3, with D hard to call. Germline V gene sequence: CDR1 SGHAT, CDR2 FQNNGV. The CDR3 is 15 residues long. The V end was cut by 1 base, the J end by 2 bases, with 10 bases between. The CDR3 region is CASSLVGQYTDTQYF. The CDR3 coding sequence is TGTGCCAGCAGCTTAGTTGGGCAGTACACAGATACGCAGTATTTT.

V is TRBV7-2 and J is TRBJ2-2, with TRBD2 identical over 13 bases. The CDR3 loop spans 18 amino acids. Germline V gives CDR1 SGHTA, CDR2 FQGNSA. J gave up 8 bases and V 2 bases, and 11 bases lay outside the gene matches. CDR3 DNA sequence: TGTGCCAGCAGCTTATCGGCCGGACTAGCGGGGGAAACAGGGGAGCTGTTTTTT. This gives the protein CASSLSAGLAGETGELFF.

This clonotype has ten or more counts. The chain joins TRBV7-9 to TRBJ1-2; D gene uncertain. V was pared by 7 bases and J by 3 bases, with 12 bases between. This CDR3 spans 13 amino acids. Germline V gene lookup returns CDR1 SEHNR and CDR2 FQNEAQ (reference sequence). The CDR3 is CASTTILDYGYTF. The CDR3 DNA is TGTGCCAGCACTACTATATTAGACTATGGCTACACCTTC.

This clonotype was seen a handful of times. This chain links TRBV10-2 with TRBJ1-5; D is undetermined. Germline V gene data show CDR1 as WSHSY and CDR2 as SAAADI. The CDR3 is 14 amino acids. V lost 4 bases and J 4 bases, leaving 11 bases between the germline ends. CDR3 coding DNA: TGCGCCAGCAGTGTAGGCAGTATTAATCAGCCCCAGCATTTT. This translates into CASSVGSINQPQHF.

There are a few counts of this clonotype. J is TRBJ2-5 and V is TRBV6-5; a possible D gene is TRBD1 (5 bases). Germline loops: CDR1 MNHEY, CDR2 SVGAGI. This CDR3 region has 16 residues. The V gene lost 3 bases and the J gene lost 3 bases, with 17 bases spanning the gap. This CDR3 reads CASSYALGARKETQYF. Here the CDR3 DNA reads TGTGCCAGCAGTTATGCTCTAGGGGCGAGGAAAGAGACCCAGTACTTC.

This chain links TRBV7-3 with TRBJ2-5, with D maybe TRBD2 (7 bases). The CDR3 length is 14 residues. From germline, CDR1 is SGHTA and CDR2 FQGTGA. Trimming took 5 bases from V and 4 from J, leaving 14 bases between them. This chain's CDR3 is CASSTGGPGETQYF. The CDR3 DNA sequence: TGTGCCAGCAGCACCGGGGGGCCGGGAGAGACCCAGTACTTC.

The CDR3 bases are TGCAGTGCTAGAGCGGGCGATAGCGGGGGGGCCCGGGAGACCCAGTACTTC. Translated, it gives CSARAGDSGGARETQYF. This sequence joins TRBV20-1 and TRBJ2-5, with 11 nucleotides matching TRBD2. CDR1 is DFQATT and CDR2 is SNEGSKA in the germline V gene (reference sequence). The V and J ends lost 1 base and 5 bases, in that order; junction bases with no gene match: 12. This CDR3 has 17 residues.

This clonotype was picked up many times. This chain joins TRBV29-1 and TRBJ2-7, with unresolved D. The V gene lost 2 bases and the J gene lost 7 bases, with 15 bases spanning the gap. Germline CDR1 is SQVTM and CDR2 is ANQGSEA. The length of the CDR3 is 13 residues. The DNA for the CDR3 is TGCAGCGTTGAAAGTGGCTTCCTGCGGGAGCAGTACTTC. Residues: CSVESGFLREQYF.

This clonotype was found a few times. This chain links TRBV29-1 with TRBJ1-4, with a tentative D call TRBD1 (5 bases). The CDR3 is made up of 16 amino acids. The V gene lost 0 bases and the J gene lost 5 bases, with 16 bases spanning the gap. Germline V lookup: CDR1 SQVTM, CDR2 ANQGSEA. The CDR3 DNA reads as TGCAGCGTTGAAGACAAGTCGGGGGGTTGGAATGAAAAACTGTTTTTT. It is translated as CSVEDKSGGWNEKLFF.

This clonotype was detected only a few times. This chain joins TRBV5-4 and TRBJ1-2; 7 bases fit TRBD1. The CDR3 has 13 amino acids. The germline V gene encodes CDR1 SGHNT and CDR2 YYREEE (reference sequence). Trimming at V came to 4 bases and at J to 7 bases, leaving 7 bases not matched to a gene. The CDR3 coding sequence is TGTGCCAGCAGCCACGACAGGGACAGTGGCTACACCTTC. Amino acids: CASSHDRDSGYTF.

This chain uses TRBV4-3 with TRBJ2-3, with D possibly being TRBD1 (5 bases). The V end was cut by 2 bases, the J end by 6 bases, with 9 bases between. Germline loops: CDR1 LGHNA, CDR2 YSLEER. CDR3 length equals 13 residues. Here the CDR3 reads CASSQRSGDTQYF. CDR3 nucleotide sequence: TGCGCCAGCAGCCAAAGGTCAGGGGATACGCAGTATTTT.

This clonotype was counted ten times or more. DNA for the CDR3: TGCGCCAGCAGCATCGGACTACCCACAGATACGCAGTATTTT. This translates into CASSIGLPTDTQYF. This chain uses TRBV5-1 with TRBJ2-3; D possibly corresponds to TRBD2 (6 bases). The CDR3 runs 14 residues. Trimming cost V 4 bases and J 2 bases, with 11 bases left between them. Germline V gives CDR1 SGHRS, CDR2 YFSETQ.

This clonotype was seen only a few times. V is TRBV7-2 and J is TRBJ2-7; D may be TRBD1 (6 bases). CDR1 is SGHTA, CDR2 FQGNSA, per germline. Deletions cut 5 bases from V and 0 bases from J, with 11 bases between. The CDR3 spans 14 residues. The CDR3 nucleotides are TGTGCCAGCAGCCCAAACAGGGTCTCCTACGAGCAGTACTTC. Amino acids: CASSPNRVSYEQYF.

This clonotype occurred many times. The V gene is TRBV11-3, the J gene TRBJ1-1; weak D call: TRBD1 (6 bases). Germline values: CDR1 SGHNT, CDR2 YENEEA. V lost 6 bases to trimming and J lost 1 base, with 12 bases between them. The CDR3 contains 14 residues. DNA for the CDR3: TGTGCCAGCAGTCCCGGACAGACGAACACTGAAGCTTTCTTT. As protein: CASSPGQTNTEAFF.

This clonotype was observed a handful of times. The rearrangement joins TRBV29-1 to TRBJ1-2; D gene ambiguous. The CDR3 is 13 amino acids. V lost 0 bases and J lost 1, with 6 bases in between. From germline, CDR1 is SQVTM and CDR2 ANQGSEA. CDR3: CSVEDWVNYGYTF. DNA of the CDR3: TGCAGCGTTGAAGATTGGGTTAACTATGGCTACACCTTC.

The chain has TRBV20-1 and TRBJ2-3, with 7 bases fitting TRBD1. V lost 4 bases to trimming and J lost 2 bases; unmatched junction nucleotides: 6. Looked up from germline, CDR1 is DFQATT and CDR2 is SNEGSKA (reference sequence). This CDR3 contains 14 residues. The CDR3 region has the DNA TGCAGTGCTAACTTGGACAGGAACACAGATACGCAGTATTTT. Its protein is CSANLDRNTDTQYF.

The table lists this clonotype with many counts. The chain is built from TRBV20-1 and TRBJ2-1; perhaps TRBD1 as D (7 bases). The V gene's germline CDR1 is DFQATT and CDR2 SNEGSKA (reference sequence). V was pared by 6 bases and J by 8 bases, with 14 bases between. The CDR3 runs to 12 residues. DNA for the CDR3: TGCAGTGCCCTGGAGGGGGCCTATGAGCAGTTCTTC. It translates to CSALEGAYEQFF.

V usage is TRBV5-1 and J usage is TRBJ2-2; D unresolved. This CDR3 is built from 14 residues. Germline CDR1 reads SGHRS; CDR2 reads YFSETQ. The V gene lost 4 bases and the J gene lost 4 bases, with 11 bases spanning the gap. The DNA of the CDR3 is TGCGCCAGCAGCACTTATGAACCCACCGGGGAGCTGTTTTTT. This codes for CASSTYEPTGELFF.

This chain uses TRBV4-3 with TRBJ2-3, with D unclear. The CDR3 runs to 16 residues. V was pared by 0 bases and J by 2 bases, with 12 bases between. Germline V gene lookup returns CDR1 LGHNA and CDR2 YSLEER. The CDR3 protein is CASSQERAGITDTQYF. The CDR3 DNA follows: TGCGCCAGCAGCCAAGAAAGAGCAGGAATCACAGATACGCAGTATTTT.

This clonotype was counted at least ten times. The rearrangement links TRBV10-3 to TRBJ2-5; weak D call: TRBD2 (5 bases). Germline assignment: CDR1 ENHRY and CDR2 SYGVKD. Trimming shortened V by 10 bases and J by 5 bases, and 20 bases separated the two germline ends. The CDR3 has 14 residues. The CDR3 is CATQTSGLMETQYF. CDR3 DNA: TGTGCCACCCAGACGAGCGGATTGATGGAGACCCAGTACTTC.

The chain combines TRBV5-1 with TRBJ2-7; 7 bases map to TRBD1. The CDR3 length is 14 residues. The V gene's germline CDR1 is SGHRS and CDR2 YFSETQ. V gave up 1 base and J gave up 5 bases; unmatched junction bases: 6. The CDR3 here is CASSLPGTENEQYF. CDR3 coding DNA: TGCGCCAGCAGCTTGCCCGGGACAGAGAACGAGCAGTACTTC.

The chain has TRBV5-1 and TRBJ1-3; perhaps TRBD1 as D (5 bases). Trimming stripped 8 bases from V and 2 bases from J, with 8 bases between. The CDR3 totals 12 residues. Per the germline V gene, CDR1 is SGHRS and CDR2 is YFSETQ. CDR3 region: CASGAPGNTIYF. As DNA, the CDR3 is TGCGCCAGTGGGGCCCCTGGAAACACCATATATTTT. Based on the CDR3 plus reference TRBV5-1 and TRBJ1-3, the full variable domain is KAGVTQTPRYLIKTRGQQVTLSCSPISGHRSVSWYQQTPGQGLQFLFEYFSETQRNKGNFPGRFSGRQFSNSRSEMNVSTLELGDSALYLCASGAPGNTIYFGEGSWLTVV.

This clonotype was detected ten times or more. This chain uses TRBV2 with TRBJ2-3, with TRBD2 matching 9 bases. With V trimmed by 4 bases and J by 1 base, 0 bases remained unmatched. The CDR3 runs 14 residues. Looked up from germline, CDR1 is SNHLY and CDR2 is FYNNEI. The CDR3 spells CASSVAGGTDTQYF. Written as DNA, the CDR3 is TGTGCCAGCAGTGTAGCGGGGGGCACAGATACGCAGTATTTT.

This chain links TRBV24-1 with TRBJ1-5; possible D gene TRBD1, 6 bases. The germline V and J ends were trimmed by 8 bases and 5 bases, with 12 bases remaining between them. CDR1 is KGHDR and CDR2 is SFDVKD in the germline V gene. The length of the CDR3 is 13 residues. This chain's CDR3 is CATTSGDHQPQHF. The CDR3 DNA reads TGTGCCACCACTTCAGGGGACCATCAGCCCCAGCATTTT.

This clonotype was found a few times. The chain uses TRBV29-1 and TRBJ2-1; 11 bases line up with TRBD1. J lost 8 bases, V lost 2 bases, and 11 bases had no gene match. The V gene's germline CDR1 is SQVTM and CDR2 ANQGSEA. The CDR3 runs 16 residues. The CDR3, as DNA: TGCAGCGTTGAAATTGGGACAGGGGGTTACCTCTATGAGCAGTTCTTC. It translates to CSVEIGTGGYLYEQFF.

The gene calls are TRBV24-1 and TRBJ2-7; the match to TRBD1 covers 7 bases. Unmatched junction bases numbered 6, after V lost 3 bases and J lost 2 bases. Germline V CDR1 and CDR2: KGHDR, SFDVKD. CDR3 size: 15 residues. CDR3 amino acids: CATSDLKQGTYEQYF. The CDR3, as DNA: TGTGCCACCAGTGATCTAAAACAGGGGACCTACGAGCAGTACTTC.

This clonotype was picked up a small number of times. The J gene is TRBJ1-2, the V gene TRBV4-1; D not certain. V gave up 6 bases and J gave up 4 bases, with 18 bases separating them. Looked up from germline, CDR1 is MGHRA and CDR2 is YSYEKL. This CDR3 comprises 15 residues. CDR3 sequence: CASRIDSQLRYGYTF. The CDR3 nucleotides read TGCGCCAGCAGGATTGACTCGCAGCTCCGCTATGGCTACACCTTC.